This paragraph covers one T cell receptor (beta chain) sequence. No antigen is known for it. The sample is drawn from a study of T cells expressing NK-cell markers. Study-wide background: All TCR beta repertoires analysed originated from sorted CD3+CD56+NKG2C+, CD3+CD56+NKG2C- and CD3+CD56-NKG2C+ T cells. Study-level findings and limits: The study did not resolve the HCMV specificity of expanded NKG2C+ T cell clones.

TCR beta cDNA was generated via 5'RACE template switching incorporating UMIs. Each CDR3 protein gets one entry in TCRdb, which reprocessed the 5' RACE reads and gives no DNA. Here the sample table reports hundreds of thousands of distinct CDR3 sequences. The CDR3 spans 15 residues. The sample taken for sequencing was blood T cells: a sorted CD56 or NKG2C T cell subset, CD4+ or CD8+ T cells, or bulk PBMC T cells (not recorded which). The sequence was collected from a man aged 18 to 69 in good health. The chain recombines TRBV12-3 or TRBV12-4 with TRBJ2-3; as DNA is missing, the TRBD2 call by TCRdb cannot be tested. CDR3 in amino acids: CASRTTDRSTDTQYF.